Each of the 17 T cell receptor beta chains below was sequenced from the same sample in a study of T cells after yellow fever vaccination. TCRdb reprocessed the 5' RACE reads with MiXCR, giving one entry per CDR3 protein. The table lists a few hundred thousand distinct CDR3 sequences, 6.9% of them singletons, with about 0.85% in the top ten. This sample comprised CD4+ T cells sorted from PBMCs, obtained 15 days after the yellow fever booster vaccination. These TCRs come from a man aged 25 to 45 who received the YFV17D yellow fever vaccine.

This clonotype was seen only a few times. The J gene is TRBJ1-4, the V gene TRBV6-2 or TRBV6-3, with no clear D. V was shortened by 2 bases and J by 5 bases, with 9 bases between the two germline ends. This CDR3 is 14 amino acids long. The germline gives CDR1 MNHEY, CDR2 SVGEGT. The CDR3 loop is CASSYRKRNEKLFF. The CDR3 region has the DNA TGTGCCAGCAGTTACCGCAAGCGGAATGAAAAACTGTTTTTT.

The rearrangement joins TRBV14 to TRBJ2-7, with D perhaps TRBD2 (6 bases). V lost 3 bases to trimming and J lost 4 bases, with 22 bases between them. CDR1 is SGHDN, CDR2 FVKESK, per germline. This CDR3 has 17 residues. The CDR3 nucleotides read TGTGCCAGCAGCCACGGCCTTTTGCTCGGGAGCCGTTACGAGCAGTACTTC. It codes for CASSHGLLLGSRYEQYF.

Notes on this clonotype: This may come from a read error, since a much larger clone is one base off. The V and J genes are TRBV29-1 and TRBJ2-7; 7 positions agree with TRBD1. V was clipped by 4 bases and J by 3 bases; unmatched bases: 9. This CDR3 has 14 amino acids. Germline V CDR1 and CDR2: SQVTM, ANQGSEA. The CDR3 DNA follows: TGCAGCGTTGCCGTAGGGGGCTCAGGCTACGAGCAGTACTTC. Translating gives CSVAVGGSGYEQYF.

V and J are TRBV12-3 or TRBV12-4 and TRBJ1-5, with D unclear. The CDR3 sequence is 13 residues long. V lost 6 bases to trimming and J lost 3 bases, with 9 bases between them. This CDR3 reads CASSLNLNQPQHF. For the CDR3, the DNA is TGTGCCAGCAGCTTGAACCTCAATCAGCCCCAGCATTTT.

This clonotype was seen a few times. This chain uses TRBV20-1 with TRBJ1-1; D possibly corresponds to TRBD1 (5 bases). This CDR3 comprises 13 residues. Trimming shortened V by 6 bases and J by 0 bases, and 11 bases separated the two germline ends. Per germline, CDR1 DFQATT and CDR2 SNEGSKA (reference sequence). The CDR3: CSAQGRLNTEAFF. As DNA, the CDR3 is TGCAGTGCGCAGGGACGGCTGAACACTGAAGCTTTCTTT.

The J gene is TRBJ2-7, the V gene TRBV11-2; 11 bases match TRBD2. This CDR3 contains 15 residues. CDR1 is SGHAT and CDR2 is FQNNGV in the germline V gene. V was clipped by 5 bases and J by 3 bases; unmatched bases: 6. CDR3 DNA sequence: TGTGCCAGCAGCCAGACTAGCGGGACCGACTACGAGCAGTACTTC. Amino acids: CASSQTSGTDYEQYF.

The rearrangement uses TRBV10-3 and TRBJ2-3; D is possibly TRBD2 (8 bases). Germline loops: CDR1 ENHRY, CDR2 SYGVKD. CDR3 length: 15 residues. Trimming removed 11 bases at V and 2 bases at J, with 20 bases between. CDR3 region: CAAGGGTASTDTQYF. CDR3 nucleotides: TGTGCCGCTGGCGGGGGGACAGCCTCCACAGATACGCAGTATTTT.

This clonotype was counted at least ten times. As DNA, the CDR3 is TGTGCCATCAGTGGGACAGGGAATAGCAATCAGCCCCAGCATTTT. Translated, it gives CAISGTGNSNQPQHF. The chain links TRBV10-3 to TRBJ1-5, with TRBD1 matching over 8 bases. CDR1 is ENHRY, CDR2 SYGVKD, per germline. This CDR3 comprises 15 residues. V was clipped by 4 bases and J by 0 bases; unmatched bases: 2.

The sample holds many counts of this clonotype. This chain connects TRBV7-8 to TRBJ2-5; TRBD1 matches at 7 bases. CDR3 length equals 14 residues. The germline V gene encodes CDR1 SGHVS and CDR2 FQNEAQ. With V trimmed by 2 bases and J by 3 bases, 3 bases remained unmatched. CDR3 sequence: CASSLSGQKETQYF. The CDR3, as DNA: TGTGCCAGCAGCTTATCGGGACAGAAAGAGACCCAGTACTTC.

This clonotype has a count of ten or more. V gene TRBV6-5 combines with J gene TRBJ2-2; D remains unclear. Germline V gene sequence: CDR1 MNHEY, CDR2 SVGAGI. Deletions cut 7 bases from V and 5 bases from J, with 5 bases between. The CDR3 length is 11 residues. The CDR3 DNA is TGTGCCAGCATGAAAACCGGGGAGCTGTTTTTT. Translating gives CASMKTGELFF.

This clonotype came up a few times. The V call is TRBV23-1, the J call TRBJ2-7; 8 bases map to TRBD2. TRBV23-1 is known as an ORF, though its function is uncertain. With 8 bases clipped from V and 2 bases from J, the junction kept 17 bases outside the gene matches. The CDR3 totals 17 residues. CDR3 in amino acids: CASRRGLELLGPYEQYF. CDR3 DNA: TGCGCCAGCCGGCGGGGACTAGAACTCCTGGGGCCCTACGAGCAGTACTTC.

This clonotype showed up many times. The V and J genes are TRBV3-1 and TRBJ2-7; TRBD2 agrees at 8 bases. The CDR3 is made up of 11 amino acids. Germline CDR1 and CDR2: LGHDT and YNNKEL (reference sequence). Unmatched junction bases numbered 6, after V lost 11 bases and J lost 6 bases. CDR3: CAVGRAGEQYF. CDR3 bases: TGTGCCGTCGGGAGGGCCGGCGAGCAGTACTTC.

This clonotype has a handful of counts. This chain connects TRBV20-1 to TRBJ2-5; weak D call: TRBD2 (6 bases). CDR3 length equals 12 residues. Germline V gives CDR1 DFQATT, CDR2 SNEGSKA (reference sequence). V shed 5 bases and J shed 4 bases, with 11 bases lying between them. Here the CDR3 DNA reads TGCAGTGCTCCGGAGGGCCTAGAGACCCAGTACTTC. Translating it yields CSAPEGLETQYF.

The sample holds many counts of this clonotype. The rearrangement joins TRBV24-1 to TRBJ2-2; D unresolved. With 6 bases removed from V and 6 bases from J, the gap between germline ends came to 7 bases. Germline V lookup: CDR1 KGHDR, CDR2 SFDVKD. The CDR3 contains 12 residues. CDR3 nucleotide sequence: TGTGCCACCAGTTCAGACCCCGGGGAGCTGTTTTTT. It translates to CATSSDPGELFF.

The J gene is TRBJ2-7, the V gene TRBV14; perhaps TRBD2 as D (6 bases). Germline V gives CDR1 SGHDN, CDR2 FVKESK. Trimming cost V 0 bases and J 7 bases, with 19 bases left between them. The CDR3 has 16 residues. The CDR3 bases are TGTGCCAGCAGCCAAGATTTGGACCTGTTGGGGGGTGAGCAGTACTTC. Encoded protein: CASSQDLDLLGGEQYF.

Only a few counts were recorded for this clonotype. V usage is TRBV28 and J usage is TRBJ2-3; 14 bases map to TRBD2. Losses at the gene ends were 6 bases for V and 3 bases for J; bases not matched to a gene: 11. The CDR3 has 18 amino acids. Germline CDR1 is MDHEN and CDR2 is SYDVKM. The CDR3 nucleotides read TGTGCCAGCAGGATGGGGGGACTAGCGGGAGTTCGAACAGATACGCAGTATTTT. Protein product: CASRMGGLAGVRTDTQYF.

This chain connects TRBV11-2 to TRBJ2-1; possible D gene TRBD1, 5 bases. The V gene lost 1 base and the J gene lost 6 bases, with 13 bases spanning the gap. This CDR3 contains 15 residues. CDR1 is SGHAT, CDR2 FQNNGV, per germline. For the CDR3, the DNA is TGTGCCAGCAGCTTAGTCGTAGACAGAAGCAATGAGCAGTTCTTC. Translating gives CASSLVVDRSNEQFF.